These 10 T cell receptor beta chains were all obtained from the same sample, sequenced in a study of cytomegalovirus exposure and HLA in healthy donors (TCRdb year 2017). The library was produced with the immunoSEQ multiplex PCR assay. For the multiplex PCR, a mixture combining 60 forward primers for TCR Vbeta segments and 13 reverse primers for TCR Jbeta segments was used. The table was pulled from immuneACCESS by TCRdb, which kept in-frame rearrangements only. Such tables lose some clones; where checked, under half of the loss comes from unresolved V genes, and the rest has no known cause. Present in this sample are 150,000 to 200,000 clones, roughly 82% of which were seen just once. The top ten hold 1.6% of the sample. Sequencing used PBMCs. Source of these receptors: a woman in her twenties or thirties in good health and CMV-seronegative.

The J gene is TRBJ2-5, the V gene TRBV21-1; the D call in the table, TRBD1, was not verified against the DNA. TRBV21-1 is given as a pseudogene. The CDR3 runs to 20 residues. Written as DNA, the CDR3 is TGTGCCTTACCTCTAATTGCCCGGGCCCAAACAGGGGGCGGTTTGGAGACCCAGTACTTC. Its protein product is CALPLIARAQTGGGLETQYF.

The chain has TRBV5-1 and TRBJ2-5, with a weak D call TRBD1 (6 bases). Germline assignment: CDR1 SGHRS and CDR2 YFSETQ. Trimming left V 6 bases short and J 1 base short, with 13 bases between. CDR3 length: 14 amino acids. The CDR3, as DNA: TGCGCCAGCACCCCACAGGGAGTCCAAGAGACCCAGTACTTC. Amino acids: CASTPQGVQETQYF. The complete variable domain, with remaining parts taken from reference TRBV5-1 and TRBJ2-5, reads KAGVTQTPRYLIKTRGQQVTLSCSPISGHRSVSWYQQTPGQGLQFLFEYFSETQRNKGNFPGRFSGRQFSNSRSEMNVSTLELGDSALYLCASTPQGVQETQYFGPGTRLLVL.

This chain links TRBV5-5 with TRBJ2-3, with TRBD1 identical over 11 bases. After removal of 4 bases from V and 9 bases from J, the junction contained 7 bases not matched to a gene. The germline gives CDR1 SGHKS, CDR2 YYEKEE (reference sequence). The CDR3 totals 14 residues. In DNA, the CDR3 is TGTGCCAGCAGCAGCGGGACAGGGGGATCGACGCAGTATTTT. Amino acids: CASSSGTGGSTQYF.

CDR3 sequence reads: CASSFRAGEVVEQYF. The CDR3 DNA reads as TGTGCCAGCAGCTTCCGAGCAGGGGAAGTGGTCGAGCAGTACTTC. The rearrangement joins TRBV7-2 to TRBJ2-7; a weak D match, TRBD1 (6 bases). Germline assignment: CDR1 SGHTA and CDR2 FQGNSA. The CDR3 consists of 15 residues. V gave up 3 bases and J gave up 6 bases, with 18 bases separating them. The whole variable domain, remainder taken from reference TRBV7-2 and TRBJ2-7, is GAGVSQSPSNKVTEKGKDVELRCDPISGHTALYWYRQSLGQGLEFLIYFQGNSAPDKSGLPSDRFSAERTGGSVSTLTIQRTQQEDSAVYLCASSFRAGEVVEQYFGPGTRLTVT.

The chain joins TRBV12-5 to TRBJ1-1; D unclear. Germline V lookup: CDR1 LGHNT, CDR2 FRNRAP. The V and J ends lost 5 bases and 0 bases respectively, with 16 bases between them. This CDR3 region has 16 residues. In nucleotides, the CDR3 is TGTGCTAGTGGTCTAGCCCCAGGTGCCATGAACACTGAAGCTTTCTTT. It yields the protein CASGLAPGAMNTEAFF.

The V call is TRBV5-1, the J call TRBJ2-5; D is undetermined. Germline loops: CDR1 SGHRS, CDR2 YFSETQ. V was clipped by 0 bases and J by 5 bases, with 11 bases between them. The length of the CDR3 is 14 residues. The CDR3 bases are TGCGCCAGCAGCTTGGGAATAGTCCGGGAGACCCAGTACTTC. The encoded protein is CASSLGIVRETQYF.

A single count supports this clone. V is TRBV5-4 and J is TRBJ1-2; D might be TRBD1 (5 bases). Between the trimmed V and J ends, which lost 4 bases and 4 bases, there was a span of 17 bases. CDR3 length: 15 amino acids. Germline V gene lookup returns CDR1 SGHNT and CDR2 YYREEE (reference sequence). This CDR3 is CASSGAGEGFYGYTF. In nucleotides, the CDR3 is TGTGCCAGCAGCGGGGCGGGGGAGGGGTTCTATGGCTACACCTTC.

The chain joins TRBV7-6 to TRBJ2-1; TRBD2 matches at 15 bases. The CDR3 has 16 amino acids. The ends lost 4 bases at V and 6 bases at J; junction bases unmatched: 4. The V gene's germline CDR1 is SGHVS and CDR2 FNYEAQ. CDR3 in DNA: TGTGCCAGCAGCTCCGGACTAGCGGGAGGGCCCAATGAGCAGTTCTTC. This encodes CASSSGLAGGPNEQFF.

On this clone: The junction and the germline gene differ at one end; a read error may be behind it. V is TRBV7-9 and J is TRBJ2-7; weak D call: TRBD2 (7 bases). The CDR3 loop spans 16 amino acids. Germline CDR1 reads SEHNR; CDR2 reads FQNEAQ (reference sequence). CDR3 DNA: TGTTCCAGCAGCTTAAGGGGGGAGGGGAGGAAAGACGAGCAGTACTTC. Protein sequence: CSSSLRGEGRKDEQYF.

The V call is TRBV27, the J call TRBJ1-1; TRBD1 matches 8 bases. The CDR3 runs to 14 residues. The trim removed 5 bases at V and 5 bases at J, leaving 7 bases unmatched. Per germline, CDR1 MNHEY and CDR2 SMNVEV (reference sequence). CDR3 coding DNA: TGTGCCAGCAGTAAACGGGACAGGAGGACTGAAGCTTTCTTT. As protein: CASSKRDRRTEAFF.